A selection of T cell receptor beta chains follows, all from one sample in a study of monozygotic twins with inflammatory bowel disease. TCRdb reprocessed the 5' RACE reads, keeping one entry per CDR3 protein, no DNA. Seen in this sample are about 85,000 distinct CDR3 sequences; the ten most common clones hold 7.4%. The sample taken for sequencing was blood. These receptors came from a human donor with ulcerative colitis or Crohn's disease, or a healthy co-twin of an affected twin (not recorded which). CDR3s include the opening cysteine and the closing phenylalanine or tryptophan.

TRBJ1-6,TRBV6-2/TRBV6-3,CASTPGGINSPLHF
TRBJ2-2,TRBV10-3,CAINRSGGNTGELFF
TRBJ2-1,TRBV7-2,CASSPRNSYNEQFF
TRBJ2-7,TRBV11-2,CASSFSTGGGYEQYF
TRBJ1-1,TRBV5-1,CASSDPRTGNTEAFF
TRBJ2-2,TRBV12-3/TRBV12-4,CASSPSGGLGTGELFF
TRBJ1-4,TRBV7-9,CASSFIKTAEDEKLFF
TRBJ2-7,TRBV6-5,CASSPRTGREQYF
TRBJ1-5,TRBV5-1,CASSLDGGNQPQHF
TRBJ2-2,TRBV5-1,CASSLVPGLKPGELFF
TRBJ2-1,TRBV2,CASSTPGQLYNEQFF
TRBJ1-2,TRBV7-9,CASAGQGAWGYGYTF
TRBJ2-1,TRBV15,CATIGTDYNEQFF
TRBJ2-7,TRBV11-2,CASSLDLGAGREQYF
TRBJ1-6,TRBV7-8,CASSAGDQVSLHF
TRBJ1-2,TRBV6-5,CASSYSKGINYGYTF
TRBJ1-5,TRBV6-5,CASSYLRNQPQHF
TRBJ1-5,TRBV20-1,CSAPAGGALSNQPQHF
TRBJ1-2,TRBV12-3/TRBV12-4,CASSRDRGLGGYTF
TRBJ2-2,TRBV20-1,CSAFVAGGPTGELFF
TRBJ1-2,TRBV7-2,CASSPFIGGYTF
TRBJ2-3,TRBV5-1,CASSLFSGGAGGITDTQYF
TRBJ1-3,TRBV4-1,CASSPATGPGNTIYF
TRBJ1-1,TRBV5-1,CASSFFSGGKPLEAFF
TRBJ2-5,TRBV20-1,CSASWGVPTQETQYF
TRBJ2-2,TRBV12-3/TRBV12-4,CASSPFSGGGTGELFF
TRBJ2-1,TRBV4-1,CASSRYLGTSPQNEQFF
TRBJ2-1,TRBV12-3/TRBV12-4,CASSFAVSSYNEQFF
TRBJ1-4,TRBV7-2,CASSLRGEKLFF
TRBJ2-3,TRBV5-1,CASSAGQGALDTQYF
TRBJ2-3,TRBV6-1,CASTGGEGVTRTQYF
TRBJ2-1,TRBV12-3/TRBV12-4,CASNVGAGIYNEQFF
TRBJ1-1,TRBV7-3,CASSPRPSLNTEAFF
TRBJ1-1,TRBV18,CASSARTGVGEAFF
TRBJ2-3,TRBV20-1,CSASGSTDTQYF
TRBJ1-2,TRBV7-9,CASSLGGLIGNGYTF
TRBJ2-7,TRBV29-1,CSVEVRGEQYF
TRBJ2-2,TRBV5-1,CASSLAYTGELFF
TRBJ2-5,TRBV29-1,CSGNRDRVHQYF
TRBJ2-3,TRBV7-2,CASNLQGGTDTQYF
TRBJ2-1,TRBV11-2,CASSLDPTGGQQFF
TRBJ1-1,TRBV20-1,CSASGQANTEAFF
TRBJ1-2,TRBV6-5,CASRGFSYVDYTF
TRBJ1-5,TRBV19,CASSIKGNQPQHF
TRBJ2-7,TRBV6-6,CASSYSTGPREQYF
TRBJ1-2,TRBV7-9,CASSPTGYSYGYTF
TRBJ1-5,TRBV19,CASSIFVGQDASNQPQHF
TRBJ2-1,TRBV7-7,CASSPHLASGGQFF
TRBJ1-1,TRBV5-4,CASSLWPRSRGNTEAFF
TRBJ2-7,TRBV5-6,CASSSTHGVEQYF
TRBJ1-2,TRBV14,CASSQAAGFAGYTF
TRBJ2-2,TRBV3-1,CASSRDGDTGELFF
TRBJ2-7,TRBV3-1,CASSQAPGGSYEQYF
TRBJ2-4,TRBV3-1,CASSQAKRTSGVLAKNIQYF
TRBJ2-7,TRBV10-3,CAISGTGVSGEQYF
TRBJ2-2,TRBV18,CASSPTRTDGELFF
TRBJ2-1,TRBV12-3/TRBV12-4,CASKFSLLHNEQFF
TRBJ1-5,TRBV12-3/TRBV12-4,CASSRQGNSNQPQHF
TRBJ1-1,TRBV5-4,CASSWTGSGITEAFF
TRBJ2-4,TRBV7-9,CASSLALGPAKNIQYF